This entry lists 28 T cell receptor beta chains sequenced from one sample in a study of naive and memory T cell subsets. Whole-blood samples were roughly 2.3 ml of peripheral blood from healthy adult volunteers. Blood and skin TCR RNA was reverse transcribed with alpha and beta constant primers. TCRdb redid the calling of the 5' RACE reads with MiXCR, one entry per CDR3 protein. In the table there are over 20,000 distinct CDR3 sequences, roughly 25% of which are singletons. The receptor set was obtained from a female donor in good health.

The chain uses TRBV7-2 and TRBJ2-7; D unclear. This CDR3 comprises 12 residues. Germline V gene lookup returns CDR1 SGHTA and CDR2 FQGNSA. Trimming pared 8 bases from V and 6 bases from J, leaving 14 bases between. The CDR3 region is CASRGPHPEQYF. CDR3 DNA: TGTGCCAGCCGAGGACCACACCCCGAGCAGTACTTC.

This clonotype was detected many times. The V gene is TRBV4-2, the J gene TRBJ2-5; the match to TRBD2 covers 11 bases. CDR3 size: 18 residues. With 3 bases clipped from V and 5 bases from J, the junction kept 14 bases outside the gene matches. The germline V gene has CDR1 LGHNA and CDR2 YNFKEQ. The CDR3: CASSQKTDSGGAEETQYF. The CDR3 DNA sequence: TGTGCCAGCAGCCAGAAGACAGATAGCGGGGGGGCGGAGGAGACCCAGTACTTC.

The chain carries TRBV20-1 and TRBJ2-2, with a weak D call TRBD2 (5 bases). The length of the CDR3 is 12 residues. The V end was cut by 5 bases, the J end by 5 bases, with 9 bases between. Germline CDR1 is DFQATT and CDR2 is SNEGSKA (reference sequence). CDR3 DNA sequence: TGCAGTGCTCCAACTAGGACCGGGGAGCTGTTTTTT. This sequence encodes CSAPTRTGELFF.

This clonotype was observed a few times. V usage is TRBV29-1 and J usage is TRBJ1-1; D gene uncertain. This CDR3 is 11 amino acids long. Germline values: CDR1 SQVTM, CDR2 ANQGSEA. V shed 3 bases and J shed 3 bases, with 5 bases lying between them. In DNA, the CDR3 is TGCAGCGTTGAGTTTTACACTGAAGCTTTCTTT. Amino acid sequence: CSVEFYTEAFF.

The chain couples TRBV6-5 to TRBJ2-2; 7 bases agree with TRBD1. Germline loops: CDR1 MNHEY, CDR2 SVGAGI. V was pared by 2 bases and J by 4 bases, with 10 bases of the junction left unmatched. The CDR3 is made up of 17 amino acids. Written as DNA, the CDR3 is TGTGCCAGCAGTTACCAAGCCGGGACAGTTGGCACCGGGGAGCTGTTTTTT. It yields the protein CASSYQAGTVGTGELFF.

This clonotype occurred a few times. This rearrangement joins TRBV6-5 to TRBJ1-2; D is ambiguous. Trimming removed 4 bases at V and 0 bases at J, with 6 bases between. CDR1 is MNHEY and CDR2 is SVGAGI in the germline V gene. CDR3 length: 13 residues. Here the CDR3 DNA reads TGTGCCAGCAGTTCGGGGACTAACTATGGCTACACCTTC. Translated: CASSSGTNYGYTF.

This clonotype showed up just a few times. The CDR3 bases are TGCAGTGCTAGAGAAGGGGTCTACAATGAGCAGTTCTTC. Amino acid sequence: CSAREGVYNEQFF. The rearrangement uses TRBV20-1 and TRBJ2-1; weak D call: TRBD1 (5 bases). CDR3 length: 13 amino acids. Germline V gene data show CDR1 as DFQATT and CDR2 as SNEGSKA (reference sequence). The V and J ends lost 0 bases and 3 bases respectively, with 6 bases between them.

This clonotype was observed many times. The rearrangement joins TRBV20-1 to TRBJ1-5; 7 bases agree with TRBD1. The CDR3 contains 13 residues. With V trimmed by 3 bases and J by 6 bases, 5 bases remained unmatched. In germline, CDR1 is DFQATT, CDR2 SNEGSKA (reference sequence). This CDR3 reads CSASRDSRQPQHF. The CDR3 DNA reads TGCAGTGCTAGTAGGGACAGTCGTCAGCCCCAGCATTTT.

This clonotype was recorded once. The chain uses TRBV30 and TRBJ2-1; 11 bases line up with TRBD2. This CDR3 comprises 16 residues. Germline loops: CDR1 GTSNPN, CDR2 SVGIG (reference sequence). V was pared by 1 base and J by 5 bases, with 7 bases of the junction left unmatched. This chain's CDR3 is CAWSGLLAGDHNEQFF. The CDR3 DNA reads TGTGCCTGGAGTGGGTTACTAGCGGGGGACCACAATGAGCAGTTCTTC.

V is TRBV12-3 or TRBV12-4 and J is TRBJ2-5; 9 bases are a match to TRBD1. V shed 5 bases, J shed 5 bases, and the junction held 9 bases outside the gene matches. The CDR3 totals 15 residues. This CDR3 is CASSPQGAGRETQYF. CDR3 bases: TGTGCCAGCAGTCCACAGGGGGCGGGTAGGGAGACCCAGTACTTC.

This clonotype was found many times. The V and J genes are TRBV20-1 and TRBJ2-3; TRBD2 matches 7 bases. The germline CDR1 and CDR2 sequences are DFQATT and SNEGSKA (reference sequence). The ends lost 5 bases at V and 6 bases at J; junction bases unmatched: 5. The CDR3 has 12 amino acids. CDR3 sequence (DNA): TGCAGTGCTCGGGGAGGGGTCGATACGCAGTATTTT. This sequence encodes CSARGGVDTQYF.

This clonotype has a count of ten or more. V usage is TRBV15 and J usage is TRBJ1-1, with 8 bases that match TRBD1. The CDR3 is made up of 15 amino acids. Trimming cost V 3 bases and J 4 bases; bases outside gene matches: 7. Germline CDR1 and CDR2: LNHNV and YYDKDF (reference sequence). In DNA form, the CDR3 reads TGTGCCACCAGCAGGGACAGGGAGCCCGGCACTGAAGCTTTCTTT. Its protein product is CATSRDREPGTEAFF.

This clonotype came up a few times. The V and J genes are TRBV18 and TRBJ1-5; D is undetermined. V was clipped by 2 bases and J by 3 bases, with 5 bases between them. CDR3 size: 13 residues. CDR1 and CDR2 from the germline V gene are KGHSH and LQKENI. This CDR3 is CASSPSYNQPQHF. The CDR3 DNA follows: TGTGCCAGCTCACCATCCTACAATCAGCCCCAGCATTTT.

The CDR3, as DNA: TGTGCCAGCAGTCGAGGGACACTACGGAACACTGAAGCTTTCTTT. Protein: CASSRGTLRNTEAFF. The chain recombines TRBV6-5 with TRBJ1-1; tentative D call: TRBD1 (6 bases). Germline values: CDR1 MNHEY, CDR2 SVGAGI. The CDR3 has 15 amino acids. Trimming stripped 5 bases from V and 1 base from J, with 14 bases between.

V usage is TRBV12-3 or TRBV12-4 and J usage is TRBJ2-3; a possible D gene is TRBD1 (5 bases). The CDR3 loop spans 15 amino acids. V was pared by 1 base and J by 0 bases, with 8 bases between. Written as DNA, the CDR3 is TGTGCCAGCAGTTTAGGGGGCACTAGCACAGATACGCAGTATTTT. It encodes CASSLGGTSTDTQYF.

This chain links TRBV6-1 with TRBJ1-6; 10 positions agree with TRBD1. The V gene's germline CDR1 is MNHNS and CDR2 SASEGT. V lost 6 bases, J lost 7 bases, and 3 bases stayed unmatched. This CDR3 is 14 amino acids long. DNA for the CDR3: TGTGCCAGCAGGGGGACAGGGGTCAATTCACCCCTCCACTTT. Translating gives CASRGTGVNSPLHF.

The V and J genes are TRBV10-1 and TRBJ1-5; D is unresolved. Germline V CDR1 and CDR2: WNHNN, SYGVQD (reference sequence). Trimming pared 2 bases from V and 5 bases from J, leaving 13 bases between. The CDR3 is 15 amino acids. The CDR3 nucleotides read TGCGCCAGCAGTGAGACGGCGGCAGGTTATCAGCCCCAGCATTTT. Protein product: CASSETAAGYQPQHF.

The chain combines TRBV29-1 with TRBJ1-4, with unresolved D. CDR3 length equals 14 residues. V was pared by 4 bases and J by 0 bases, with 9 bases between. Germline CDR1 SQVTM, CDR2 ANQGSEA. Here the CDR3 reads CSVGGTATNEKLFF. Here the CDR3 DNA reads TGCAGCGTTGGGGGTACCGCAACTAATGAAAAACTGTTTTTT.

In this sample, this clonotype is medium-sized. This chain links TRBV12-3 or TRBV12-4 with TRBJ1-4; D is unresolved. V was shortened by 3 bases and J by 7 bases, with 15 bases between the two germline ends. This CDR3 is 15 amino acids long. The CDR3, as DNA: TGTGCCAGCAGTTTTGTCCCGGTGGAGAGTGAAAAACTGTTTTTT. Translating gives CASSFVPVESEKLFF.

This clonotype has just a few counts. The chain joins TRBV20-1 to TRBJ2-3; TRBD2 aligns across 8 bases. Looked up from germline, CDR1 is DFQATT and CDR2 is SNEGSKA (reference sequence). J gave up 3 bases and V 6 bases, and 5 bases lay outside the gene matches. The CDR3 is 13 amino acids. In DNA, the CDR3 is TGCAGTGCCAGACCGGGGGGGACAGATACGCAGTATTTT. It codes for CSARPGGTDTQYF.

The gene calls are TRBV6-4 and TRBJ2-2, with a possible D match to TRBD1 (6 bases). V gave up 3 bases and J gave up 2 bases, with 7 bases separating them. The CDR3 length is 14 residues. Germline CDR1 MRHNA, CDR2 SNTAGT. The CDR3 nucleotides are TGTGCCAGCAGTGAGGGACAAAACACCGGGGAGCTGTTTTTT. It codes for CASSEGQNTGELFF.

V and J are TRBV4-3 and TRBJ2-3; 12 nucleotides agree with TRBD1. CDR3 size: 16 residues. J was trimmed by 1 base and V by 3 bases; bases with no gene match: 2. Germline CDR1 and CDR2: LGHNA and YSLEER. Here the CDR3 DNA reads TGCGCCAGCAGCCAGGGACAGGGGGCTGGCACAGATACGCAGTATTTT. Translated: CASSQGQGAGTDTQYF.

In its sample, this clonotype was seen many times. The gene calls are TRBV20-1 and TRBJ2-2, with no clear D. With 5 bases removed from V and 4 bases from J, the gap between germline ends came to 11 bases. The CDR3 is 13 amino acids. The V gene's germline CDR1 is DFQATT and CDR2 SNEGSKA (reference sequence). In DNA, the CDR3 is TGCAGTGCTCGGCCCCGCGGCACCGGGGAGCTGTTTTTT. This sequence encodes CSARPRGTGELFF.

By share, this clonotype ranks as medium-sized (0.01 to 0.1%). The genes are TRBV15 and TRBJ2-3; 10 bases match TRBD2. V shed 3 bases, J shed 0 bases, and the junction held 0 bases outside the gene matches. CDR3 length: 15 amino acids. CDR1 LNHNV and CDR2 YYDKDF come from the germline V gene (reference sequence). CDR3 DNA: TGTGCCACCAGCAGGACTAGCGGGAGCACAGATACGCAGTATTTT. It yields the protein CATSRTSGSTDTQYF. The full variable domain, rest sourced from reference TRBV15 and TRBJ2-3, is DAMVIQNPRYQVTQFGKPVTLSCSQTLNHNVMYWYQQKSSQAPKLLFHYYDKDFNNEADTPDNFQSRRPNTSFCFLDIRSPGLGDTAMYLCATSRTSGSTDTQYFGPGTRLTVL.

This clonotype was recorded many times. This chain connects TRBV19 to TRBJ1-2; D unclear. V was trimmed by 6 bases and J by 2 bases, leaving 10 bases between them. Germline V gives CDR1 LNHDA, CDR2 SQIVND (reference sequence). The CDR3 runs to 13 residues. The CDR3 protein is CASRLGGNYGYTF. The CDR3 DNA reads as TGTGCCAGTAGATTGGGAGGGAACTATGGCTACACCTTC.

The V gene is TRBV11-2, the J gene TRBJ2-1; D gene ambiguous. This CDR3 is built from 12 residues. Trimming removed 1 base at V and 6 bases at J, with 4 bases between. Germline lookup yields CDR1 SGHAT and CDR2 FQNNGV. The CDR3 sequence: CASSLVINEQFF. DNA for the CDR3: TGTGCCAGCAGCTTAGTTATCAATGAGCAGTTCTTC.

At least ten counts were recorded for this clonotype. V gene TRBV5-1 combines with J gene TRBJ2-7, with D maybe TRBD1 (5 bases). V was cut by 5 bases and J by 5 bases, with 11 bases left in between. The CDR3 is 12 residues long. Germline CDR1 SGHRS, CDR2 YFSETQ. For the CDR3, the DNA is TGCGCCAGCAGTTATAAAGGGGACGAGCAGTACTTC. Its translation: CASSYKGDEQYF.

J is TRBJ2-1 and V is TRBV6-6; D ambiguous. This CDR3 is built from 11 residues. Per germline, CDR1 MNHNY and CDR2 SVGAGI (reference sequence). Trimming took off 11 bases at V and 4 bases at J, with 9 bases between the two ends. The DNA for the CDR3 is TGTGCCGCCGAGAGTTACAATGAGCAGTTCTTC. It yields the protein CAAESYNEQFF.